These 28 T cell receptor beta chains were sequenced from one sample in a study of CD8 T cells in Susac syndrome. RNA, at about 0.45 to 1 ug, was reverse transcribed with random hexamers. MiXCR, run by TCRdb on the immunoSEQ multiplex PCR reads, gives a single entry per CDR3 protein. Of roughly 160,000 distinct CDR3 sequences in the sample, about 96% are singletons; the top ten hold around 0.13%. The sequenced sample was CD4+ T cells from PBMCs. All receptors derive from a human donor with Susac syndrome.

The V and J genes are TRBV20-1 and TRBJ2-1, with TRBD2 identical over 10 bases. This CDR3 contains 18 residues. Trimming removed 0 bases from V and 4 bases from J; junction bases left unmatched: 12. Germline CDR1 DFQATT, CDR2 SNEGSKA (reference sequence). CDR3 protein: CSARDYNKTSGPYNEQFF. The CDR3 DNA follows: TGCAGTGCTAGAGACTATAATAAGACTAGCGGGCCATACAATGAGCAGTTCTTC.

The chain uses TRBV7-9 and TRBJ2-5, with D possibly TRBD2 on 6 matching bases. Germline CDR1 reads SEHNR; CDR2 reads FQNEAQ (reference sequence). The CDR3 runs to 16 residues. V lost 5 bases, J lost 5 bases, and 21 bases lay in between. The CDR3 spells CASSRLPGLTSETQYF. In DNA form, the CDR3 reads TGTGCCAGCAGCCGATTACCGGGACTGACTTCGGAGACCCAGTACTTC.

V and J are TRBV7-9 and TRBJ2-5, with D perhaps TRBD1 (6 bases). This CDR3 contains 15 residues. The germline V gene has CDR1 SEHNR and CDR2 FQNEAQ (reference sequence). V dropped 4 bases and J dropped 5 bases, with 17 bases sitting between them. The CDR3 spells CASSYNTGSGETQYF. The CDR3 bases are TGTGCCAGCAGCTACAATACAGGGTCCGGTGAGACCCAGTACTTC.

This chain joins TRBV28 and TRBJ2-7; 7 bases align to TRBD1. The CDR3 has 14 residues. V shed 7 bases and J 0 bases; nucleotides not matched to a gene: 6. Germline V CDR1 and CDR2: MDHEN, SYDVKM. CDR3 loop: CASIMDRSSYEQYF. CDR3 bases: TGTGCCAGCATTATGGACAGGAGCTCCTACGAGCAGTACTTC.

This chain connects TRBV12-3 or TRBV12-4 to TRBJ2-2; 7 nucleotides match TRBD1. The CDR3 sequence is 15 residues long. V lost 5 bases to trimming and J lost 5 bases; unmatched junction nucleotides: 8. CDR3 in DNA: TGTGCCAGCAGTCTCCAGGGGGTGAGAACCGGGGAGCTGTTTTTT. It codes for CASSLQGVRTGELFF.

On this clonotype: Its ends do not fully match the called genes, so a read error is possible. This chain uses TRBV7-7 with TRBJ2-1; a possible D gene is TRBD2 (5 bases). The CDR3 covers 13 residues. Germline CDR1 reads SSHAT; CDR2 reads FNYEAQ (reference sequence). This chain's CDR3 is CASSPSPTSQQFF. The CDR3 DNA sequence: TGTGCTAGCAGCCCTAGCCCGACGTCCCAGCAGTTCTTC.

This clonotype was seen only a few times. V and J are TRBV6-5 and TRBJ2-5; D not certain. Trimming removed 0 bases from V and 5 bases from J, with 1 base in between. This CDR3 has 11 residues. Per the germline V gene, CDR1 is MNHEY and CDR2 is SVGAGI. DNA for the CDR3: TGTGCCAGCAGTTACTCGGAGACCCAGTACTTC. It specifies CASSYSETQYF.

The chain combines TRBV29-1 with TRBJ2-3; 7 bases align to TRBD2. This CDR3 region has 13 residues. Unmatched junction bases numbered 11, after V lost 8 bases and J lost 6 bases. Germline assignment: CDR1 SQVTM and CDR2 ANQGSEA. CDR3: CSLGRTSSDTQYF. The CDR3 nucleotides read TGCAGCCTGGGGCGGACTAGTAGTGATACGCAGTATTTT.

The CDR3 loop is CASSLQGFEGYTF. CDR3 sequence (DNA): TGTGCCAGCAGTCTTCAGGGGTTCGAGGGCTACACCTTC. The rearrangement joins TRBV27 to TRBJ1-2, with TRBD1 as a possible D gene (6 bases). The CDR3 contains 13 residues. Trimming stripped 5 bases from V and 8 bases from J, with 15 bases between. Germline V lookup: CDR1 MNHEY, CDR2 SMNVEV (reference sequence).

A remark on this clonotype: The germline gene is not matched at one end of the junction; a read error may be the cause. The chain has TRBV7-7 and TRBJ2-1; the D gene is possibly TRBD1 (5 bases). CDR3 length equals 13 residues. Per germline, CDR1 SSHAT and CDR2 FNYEAQ (reference sequence). The CDR3 is CASSLVPAGEQFF. In DNA form, the CDR3 reads TGTGCTAGCAGCTTAGTGCCCGCAGGGGAGCAGTTCTTC.

The chain couples TRBV5-1 to TRBJ1-5; D is perhaps TRBD1 (6 bases). V shed 0 bases and J shed 6 bases, with 10 bases lying between them. The CDR3 has 14 residues. Germline V gene lookup returns CDR1 SGHRS and CDR2 YFSETQ. CDR3 DNA: TGCGCCAGCAGCTTGGGGCAGGGGAGTCAGCCCCAGCATTTT. Protein sequence: CASSLGQGSQPQHF.

The J gene is TRBJ2-1, the V gene TRBV7-2, with D perhaps TRBD1 (6 bases). The ends were cut back, 1 base at V and 4 bases at J, with 11 bases in the middle. CDR3 length equals 15 residues. Germline V gene data show CDR1 as SGHTA and CDR2 as FQGNSA. In nucleotides, the CDR3 is TGTGCCAGCAGCTTAGGACCTGGACAGTACAATGAGCAGTTCTTC. This codes for CASSLGPGQYNEQFF.

The chain combines TRBV29-1 with TRBJ1-1, with D uncertain. Between the trimmed V and J ends, which lost 3 bases and 8 bases, there was a span of 10 bases. Germline V gene sequence: CDR1 SQVTM, CDR2 ANQGSEA. CDR3 length: 11 residues. The CDR3 reads CSVDSPYEAFF. The DNA of the CDR3 is TGCAGCGTTGATTCCCCATACGAAGCTTTCTTT.

The chain couples TRBV6-5 to TRBJ1-1; D is undetermined. The CDR3 covers 14 residues. The germline V and J ends were trimmed by 7 bases and 1 base, with 13 bases remaining between them. Germline V gene lookup returns CDR1 MNHEY and CDR2 SVGAGI. CDR3 bases: TGTGCCAGCAACCAAAGACAAACGAACACTGAAGCTTTCTTT. It specifies CASNQRQTNTEAFF.

The J gene is TRBJ1-3, the V gene TRBV7-8; 8 bases match TRBD1. The CDR3 consists of 16 residues. In germline, CDR1 is SGHVS, CDR2 FQNEAQ. Unmatched junction bases numbered 6, after V lost 4 bases and J lost 1 base. This CDR3 is CASSSQGAVSGNTIYF. Here the CDR3 DNA reads TGTGCCAGCAGCTCCCAGGGGGCTGTATCTGGAAACACCATATATTTT.

The chain recombines TRBV29-1 with TRBJ2-3, with D maybe TRBD2 (5 bases). This CDR3 comprises 13 residues. Germline V CDR1 and CDR2: SQVTM, ANQGSEA. V was shortened by 7 bases and J by 0 bases, with 11 bases between the two germline ends. The CDR3 is CSARGISTDTQYF. The CDR3 nucleotides read TGCAGCGCTAGAGGGATAAGCACAGATACGCAGTATTTT.

This chain connects TRBV2 to TRBJ2-4; 8 nucleotides line up with TRBD1. The V gene's germline CDR1 is SNHLY and CDR2 FYNNEI. The V segment lost 4 bases and the J segment 0 bases; nucleotides outside the gene matches: 2. This CDR3 contains 15 residues. The CDR3 is CASSGQGLAKNIQYF. CDR3 DNA sequence: TGTGCCAGCAGTGGACAGGGGTTAGCCAAAAACATTCAGTACTTC.

CDR3: CSIGLTVKGYTF. In nucleotides, the CDR3 is TGCAGCATTGGACTGACCGTCAAAGGCTACACCTTC. This rearrangement joins TRBV29-1 to TRBJ1-2; D unresolved. CDR3 size: 12 residues. V was cut by 8 bases and J by 8 bases, with 18 bases left in between. CDR1 and CDR2 (germline): SQVTM, ANQGSEA.

The rearrangement links TRBV29-1 to TRBJ1-2; D remains ambiguous. The germline V gene encodes CDR1 SQVTM and CDR2 ANQGSEA. Between the trimmed V and J ends, which lost 6 bases and 7 bases, there was a span of 15 bases. CDR3 length equals 12 residues. The CDR3 sequence is CSVPGPPTGYTF. The CDR3 DNA reads TGCAGCGTCCCTGGGCCGCCTACTGGCTACACCTTC.

This rearrangement joins TRBV27 to TRBJ1-3, with D perhaps matching TRBD1 (5 bases). Trimming removed 6 bases at V and 6 bases at J, with 18 bases between. Germline V CDR1 and CDR2: MNHEY, SMNVEV (reference sequence). This CDR3 region has 15 residues. CDR3 sequence reads: CASSSRGQVENTIYF. The CDR3 region has the DNA TGTGCCAGCAGCTCAAGGGGCCAAGTGGAAAACACCATATATTTT.

The CDR3 here is CATRRHNEQFF. DNA for the CDR3: TGTGCCACCCGGCGACACAATGAGCAGTTCTTC. The chain employs TRBV24-1 and TRBJ2-1; D not certain. The CDR3 consists of 11 residues. V was pared by 9 bases and J by 5 bases, with 7 bases between. The germline V gene encodes CDR1 KGHDR and CDR2 SFDVKD.

This chain connects TRBV15 to TRBJ2-7, with D possibly TRBD2 on 5 matching bases. Deletions cut 11 bases from V and 6 bases from J, with 20 bases between. The CDR3 consists of 13 residues. Germline V lookup: CDR1 LNHNV, CDR2 YYDKDF (reference sequence). The CDR3 sequence: CASRPWTASEQYF. The CDR3, as DNA: TGTGCCTCAAGACCGTGGACTGCTTCCGAGCAGTACTTC.

The chain is built from TRBV6-4 and TRBJ1-2; D not resolved. This CDR3 region has 13 residues. From germline, CDR1 is MRHNA and CDR2 SNTAGT. Trimming took 0 bases from V and 7 from J, leaving 9 bases between them. Here the CDR3 DNA reads TGTGCCAGCAGTGACTCGAGACGCGGTGGCTACACCTTC. Translation: CASSDSRRGGYTF.

The rearrangement uses TRBV29-1 and TRBJ2-5; 10 bases agree with TRBD2. This CDR3 comprises 16 residues. In germline, CDR1 is SQVTM, CDR2 ANQGSEA. Trimming removed 5 bases from V and 3 bases from J; junction bases left unmatched: 12. The CDR3 sequence is CSVHPAVSGREETQYF. The CDR3 bases are TGCAGCGTTCATCCCGCCGTCAGCGGGAGGGAAGAGACCCAGTACTTC.

The chain has TRBV7-9 and TRBJ2-5, with D possibly being TRBD1 or TRBD2 (6 bases each). V was trimmed by 5 bases and J by 5 bases, leaving 18 bases between them. The CDR3 is 15 amino acids. Germline lookup yields CDR1 SEHNR and CDR2 FQNEAQ (reference sequence). CDR3: CASSPGRDMPETQYF. CDR3 sequence (DNA): TGTGCCAGCAGCCCCGGGCGGGACATGCCCGAGACCCAGTACTTC.

CDR3 bases: TGTGCCAGCTCACCAGGAACCAGCTCTGGGGCCAACGTCCTGACTTTC. This translates into CASSPGTSSGANVLTF. The rearrangement links TRBV18 to TRBJ2-6; no reliable D call. CDR3 length: 16 amino acids. Trimming took off 2 bases at V and 0 bases at J, with 8 bases between the two ends. Germline V gene lookup returns CDR1 KGHSH and CDR2 LQKENI.

The rearrangement joins TRBV29-1 to TRBJ1-1; D might be TRBD1 (6 bases). Trimming left V 5 bases short and J 1 base short, with 11 bases between. This CDR3 comprises 13 residues. Germline-derived CDR1 and CDR2 are SQVTM and ANQGSEA. Here the CDR3 reads CSVRIQGNTEAFF. As DNA, the CDR3 is TGCAGCGTTCGTATACAGGGGAACACTGAAGCTTTCTTT.

The rearrangement uses TRBV5-1 and TRBJ2-3; possible D gene TRBD2, 6 bases. The V end lost 1 base, the J end lost 14 bases, and 20 bases lay between the germline ends. CDR3 length equals 14 residues. In germline, CDR1 is SGHRS, CDR2 YFSETQ. The CDR3 sequence: CASSLLGAGTQWYF. CDR3 in DNA: TGCGCCAGCAGCTTGTTGGGAGCGGGTACGCAGTGGTATTTT. The complete variable domain, with remaining parts taken from reference TRBV5-1 and TRBJ2-3, reads KAGVTQTPRYLIKTRGQQVTLSCSPISGHRSVSWYQQTPGQGLQFLFEYFSETQRNKGNFPGRFSGRQFSNSRSEMNVSTLELGDSALYLCASSLLGAGTQWYFGPGTRLTVL.